Below are 25 T cell receptor beta chains sequenced from a single sample in a study of beta chain features in type 1 diabetes. Expressed TCRB transcripts were sequenced after all isolated RNA was converted to cDNA. Here immunoSEQ multiplex PCR was the method, and the copy in TCRdb shows in-frame clones only, minus some. The sample consists of 970,000 or so clones, about a sixth of them appearing once. Sequenced input: naive CD4+ T cells from blood. These TCRs come from a woman younger than 35 in good health.

The sample holds a few counts of this clone. J is TRBJ2-3 and V is TRBV28, with D unclear. V lost 0 bases and J lost 5, with 9 bases in between. The CDR3 has 14 residues. Germline CDR1 and CDR2: MDHEN and SYDVKM. This CDR3 reads CASSLWPKRDTQYF. The DNA of the CDR3 is TGTGCCAGCAGTTTATGGCCAAAGAGAGATACGCAGTATTTT.

This clone was counted between two and nine times. The CDR3 loop is CASSPPGVTNEKLFF. CDR3 coding DNA: TGTGCCAGCTCACCACCGGGGGTAACTAATGAAAAACTGTTTTTT. This rearrangement joins TRBV18 to TRBJ1-4; D might be TRBD1 (5 bases). The CDR3 is 15 residues long. The germline V gene encodes CDR1 KGHSH and CDR2 LQKENI. Trimming stripped 0 bases from V and 1 base from J, with 6 bases between.

The rearrangement links TRBV18 to TRBJ2-3; D might be TRBD2 (6 bases). V was cut by 4 bases and J by 3 bases, with 14 bases left in between. The CDR3 has 15 amino acids. Per germline, CDR1 KGHSH and CDR2 LQKENI. The CDR3 bases are TGTGCCAGCTCACGGGTTGGCGGGGCGACAGATACGCAGTATTTT. Residues: CASSRVGGATDTQYF.

This clone was seen a handful of times. The chain carries TRBV25-1 and TRBJ2-4; D might be TRBD1 or TRBD2, each matching 6 bases. The germline V and J ends were trimmed by 6 bases and 6 bases, with 15 bases remaining between them. The length of the CDR3 is 14 residues. Germline loops: CDR1 MGHDK, CDR2 SYGVNS. CDR3: CASSVGGSVNIQYF. In DNA form, the CDR3 reads TGTGCCAGCAGCGTCGGGGGCAGTGTAAACATTCAGTACTTC.

The chain joins TRBV28 to TRBJ2-1; D is undetermined. The V gene lost 1 base and the J gene lost 9 bases, with 10 bases spanning the gap. CDR3 length: 13 residues. Per germline, CDR1 MDHEN and CDR2 SYDVKM. CDR3 amino acids: CASSLSGLVEQFF. In DNA form, the CDR3 reads TGTGCCAGCAGTTTATCAGGCCTCGTTGAGCAGTTCTTC.

This clone was detected only a few times. Distinct nucleotide sequences in the sample also encode this CDR3. The chain carries TRBV19 and TRBJ2-1, with a possible D match to TRBD2 (6 bases). The length of the CDR3 is 13 residues. Trimming left V 5 bases short and J 2 bases short, with 7 bases between. Germline V CDR1 and CDR2: LNHDA, SQIVND (reference sequence). The CDR3: CASSGGPYNEQFF. The CDR3 DNA sequence: TGTGCCAGTAGTGGAGGGCCCTACAATGAGCAGTTCTTC.

The chain has TRBV7-2 and TRBJ2-1, with no clear D. Trimming stripped 1 base from V and 10 bases from J, with 8 bases between. The CDR3 is made up of 12 amino acids. Germline loops: CDR1 SGHTA, CDR2 FQGNSA. The CDR3 region is CASSLESREQFF. CDR3 coding DNA: TGTGCCAGCAGCTTAGAGTCCCGCGAGCAGTTCTTC. Looking up the rest from reference TRBV7-2 and TRBJ2-1 gives the full variable domain: GAGVSQSPSNKVTEKGKDVELRCDPISGHTALYWYRQSLGQGLEFLIYFQGNSAPDKSGLPSDRFSAERTGGSVSTLTIQRTQQEDSAVYLCASSLESREQFFGPGTRLTVL.

The chain employs TRBV2 and TRBJ2-5; D may match TRBD1 or TRBD2 (5 bases each). The J call may not be correct, given that the DNA end is closer to TRBJ2-7. The CDR3 consists of 13 residues. Germline V CDR1 and CDR2: SNHLY, FYNNEI. For the CDR3, the DNA is TGTGCCAGCAGTGAAGGGGACGCCTACGAGCAGTACTTC. Translated, it gives CASSEGDAYEQYF.

This clone came up a few times. The rearrangement joins TRBV5-4 to TRBJ2-1; possibly TRBD1 or TRBD2 for D (5 bases each). Trimming shortened V by 3 bases and J by 10 bases, and 20 bases separated the two germline ends. Germline values: CDR1 SGHNT, CDR2 YYREEE (reference sequence). The length of the CDR3 is 15 residues. The CDR3 sequence is CASSYDGAYGSEQFF. CDR3 nucleotide sequence: TGTGCCAGCAGCTACGACGGGGCATACGGTTCGGAGCAGTTCTTC.

The chain recombines TRBV19 with TRBJ1-2; D is possibly TRBD1 (6 bases). V gave up 7 bases and J gave up 4 bases, with 13 bases separating them. The CDR3 is 13 amino acids. Germline V gives CDR1 LNHDA, CDR2 SQIVND (reference sequence). The CDR3 DNA reads as TGTGCCAGTACCATAGGGGGGCCCTATGGCTACACCTTC. Translating it yields CASTIGGPYGYTF.

V is TRBV27 and J is TRBJ2-7; D not certain. The CDR3 has 17 amino acids. V gave up 3 bases and J gave up 2 bases, with 20 bases separating them. From germline, CDR1 is MNHEY and CDR2 SMNVEV (reference sequence). CDR3 residues: CASSFSVRAPTPYEQYF. The CDR3 nucleotides are TGTGCCAGCAGTTTTTCCGTCCGGGCCCCCACTCCCTACGAGCAGTACTTC.

This clone came up a few times. The chain links TRBV4-3 to TRBJ1-2; TRBD1 is a possible D gene (5 bases). The V end was cut by 1 base, the J end by 6 bases, with 18 bases between. CDR1 and CDR2 from the germline V gene are LGHNA and YSLEER. The CDR3 totals 16 residues. CDR3 sequence (DNA): TGCGCCAGCAGCCAAGGCCTACCGGGGGGAGCCCATGGCTACACCTTC. It yields the protein CASSQGLPGGAHGYTF.

With respect to this clone: At the DNA level, this CDR3 is encoded by other sequences in the same sample as well. The chain couples TRBV28 to TRBJ2-7; 7 nucleotides match TRBD1. Trimming cost V 6 bases and J 2 bases; bases outside gene matches: 7. This CDR3 region has 14 residues. Germline lookup yields CDR1 MDHEN and CDR2 SYDVKM. CDR3 in DNA: TGTGCCAGCAGACCCGGGACAGTGCCCTACGAGCAGTACTTC. Translating gives CASRPGTVPYEQYF.

This clone was observed a few times. The rearrangement links TRBV2 to TRBJ2-3, with D unclear. The CDR3 is 13 residues long. Germline loops: CDR1 SNHLY, CDR2 FYNNEI. V lost 3 bases and J lost 0, with 4 bases in between. CDR3 DNA sequence: TGTGCCAGCAGTGAGAGTAGCACAGATACGCAGTATTTT. It yields the protein CASSESSTDTQYF.

The J gene is TRBJ2-5, the V gene TRBV18; 8 bases line up with TRBD1. V gave up 2 bases and J gave up 5 bases; unmatched junction bases: 10. This CDR3 contains 16 residues. CDR1 is KGHSH, CDR2 LQKENI, per germline. CDR3 coding DNA: TGTGCCAGCTCACCAGGGGACAGGCCCTATGTGGAGACCCAGTACTTC. This encodes CASSPGDRPYVETQYF.

About this clone: This sample includes further DNA sequences coding for the same CDR3. This chain uses TRBV7-3 with TRBJ2-1, with unresolved D. V lost 2 bases, J lost 0 bases, and 8 bases lay in between. Germline CDR1 SGHTA, CDR2 FQGTGA. This CDR3 comprises 15 residues. DNA for the CDR3: TGTGCCAGCAGCTTACGCGCCAGCTCCTACAATGAGCAGTTCTTC. It codes for CASSLRASSYNEQFF.

There are a few counts of this clone. The chain combines TRBV7-9 with TRBJ1-3, with D hard to call. V dropped 0 bases and J dropped 0 bases, with 9 bases sitting between them. Germline CDR1 SEHNR, CDR2 FQNEAQ (reference sequence). The length of the CDR3 is 16 residues. The CDR3 DNA sequence: TGTGCCAGCAGCTTAGCGGAGCTGATCTCTGGAAACACCATATATTTT. Amino acid sequence: CASSLAELISGNTIYF.

This clone was detected a few times. The chain carries TRBV6-5 and TRBJ2-7; the D is unclear. The germline V gene encodes CDR1 MNHEY and CDR2 SVGAGI. This CDR3 has 14 amino acids. Trimming took off 5 bases at V and 0 bases at J, with 11 bases between the two ends. CDR3 nucleotide sequence: TGTGCCAGCAGTGCCCAAATTAGCTCCTACGAGCAGTACTTC. Its protein is CASSAQISSYEQYF.

In its sample, this clone was seen once. CDR3 nucleotides: TGCAGTGCTAGAGATTTCAGGGGGCAGTTCTTC. It is translated as CSARDFRGQFF. This chain connects TRBV20-1 to TRBJ2-1; a possible D gene is TRBD1 (6 bases). This CDR3 contains 11 residues. The germline V and J ends were trimmed by 0 bases and 12 bases, with 9 bases remaining between them. Germline V gene sequence: CDR1 DFQATT, CDR2 SNEGSKA (reference sequence).

This clone was observed a handful of times. This rearrangement joins TRBV5-1 to TRBJ2-1; possible D gene TRBD1, 5 bases. CDR1 and CDR2 (germline): SGHRS, YFSETQ. Trimming left V 0 bases short and J 5 bases short, with 12 bases between. CDR3 length equals 15 residues. The CDR3: CASSLEGVLHNEQFF. The CDR3 DNA is TGCGCCAGCAGCTTGGAAGGGGTCTTACACAATGAGCAGTTCTTC.

The V call is TRBV2, the J call TRBJ1-5; the D is unclear. V lost 2 bases, J lost 5 bases, and 13 bases lay in between. CDR3 length equals 15 residues. CDR1 SNHLY and CDR2 FYNNEI come from the germline V gene. This CDR3 is CASSESLRSDQPQHF. DNA for the CDR3: TGTGCCAGCAGTGAATCCCTGAGGAGCGATCAGCCCCAGCATTTT.

This clone has just a few counts. Here the CDR3 reads CASSSMTGMNTEAFF. DNA for the CDR3: TGCGCCAGCAGCTCAATGACAGGGATGAACACTGAAGCTTTCTTT. The gene calls are TRBV5-1 and TRBJ1-1; 7 bases map to TRBD1. Germline V gives CDR1 SGHRS, CDR2 YFSETQ. With V trimmed by 3 bases and J by 0 bases, 5 bases remained unmatched. The CDR3 has 15 residues.

This clone was detected only a few times. This chain connects TRBV7-9 to TRBJ2-5; weak D call: TRBD2 (6 bases). This CDR3 is built from 14 residues. Germline values: CDR1 SEHNR, CDR2 FQNEAQ (reference sequence). V lost 5 bases and J lost 5, with 15 bases in between. This CDR3 reads CASSINLAPETQYF. CDR3 nucleotides: TGTGCCAGCAGCATAAACCTAGCGCCGGAGACCCAGTACTTC.

The sample holds a few counts of this clone. DNA for the CDR3: TGTGCCAGCAGCTTAATGCAGGCGGCTGGGGCCAACGTCCTGACTTTC. Residues: CASSLMQAAGANVLTF. The chain joins TRBV7-3 to TRBJ2-6; D gene uncertain. The CDR3 length is 16 residues. V was clipped by 1 base and J by 2 bases, with 9 bases between them. Germline CDR1 is SGHTA and CDR2 is FQGTGA.

The chain combines TRBV27 with TRBJ2-1; 9 nucleotides line up with TRBD2. Germline trimming cut 2 bases from V and 7 bases from J; bases unmatched to any gene: 3. Germline CDR1 and CDR2: MNHEY and SMNVEV (reference sequence). The CDR3 totals 14 residues. CDR3 in DNA: TGTGCCAGCAGTTTACTAGCGGGAAGGAATGAGCAGTTCTTC. This encodes CASSLLAGRNEQFF.